This T cell receptor beta chain was observed in a study of T cell responses to AZD1222 COVID-19 vaccine. Data came from immunoSEQ multiplex PCR; TCRdb stores just in-frame clones and leaves some out. The sample shows about 110,000 clones, 70% to 90% of them seen only once. Germline trimming cut 4 bases from V and 4 bases from J; bases unmatched to any gene: 6. CDR1 is SEHNR, CDR2 FQNEAQ, per germline (reference sequence). There are 14 residues in the CDR3. Study conclusions and caveats: Reportedly, nearly half the spike-specific TCRs target unmutated variant regions. AZD1222 recipients seropositive at baseline numbered only five or six. CD4 TCRs associated with vaccination spanned spike, dominating at 160-218 and 743-854.

As for this clone: Antigen specificity is unknown.

The starting material was peripheral blood, obtained on day 0 of AZD1222 vaccination. The rearrangement joins TRBV7-9 to TRBJ1-2; 7 positions match TRBD1. The sequence was collected from an adult in good health. The CDR3 DNA reads as TGTGCCAGCAGCTCCCGGGACAGAGGCTATGGCTACACCTTC. Translated, it gives CASSSRDRGYGYTF.